These 14 T cell receptor beta chains were sequenced from one sample in a study of tissue T cells after allogeneic stem cell transplantation. Only in-frame clones appear in the TCRdb table, and some are missing; sequencing was by immunoSEQ multiplex PCR. The top ten hold 3.8% of the sample, which has roughly 42,000 clones, 80% to 95% seen once. The sample was blood, taken before transplantation. The receptors were gathered from a woman aged 35 to 70 who later had graft-versus-host disease after an allogeneic stem cell transplant.

The rearrangement joins TRBV6-5 to TRBJ2-1, with D tentatively TRBD2 (6 bases). Trimming shortened V by 9 bases and J by 10 bases, and 16 bases separated the two germline ends. The germline V gene encodes CDR1 MNHEY and CDR2 SVGAGI. The CDR3 loop spans 12 amino acids. CDR3 sequence (DNA): TGTGCCAGTACTCCCGCCGGGGGAGAGCAGTTCTTC. Translated: CASTPAGGEQFF.

The CDR3 spells CASSEPGDSNQPQHF. CDR3 sequence (DNA): TGTGCCAGCAGTGAACCAGGAGATAGCAATCAGCCCCAGCATTTT. The gene calls are TRBV25-1 and TRBJ1-5; no reliable D call. The V gene's germline CDR1 is MGHDK and CDR2 SYGVNS. The CDR3 covers 15 residues. Trimming shortened V by 2 bases and J by 0 bases, and 8 bases separated the two germline ends.

This sequence joins TRBV28 and TRBJ2-5; D call uncertain. Trimming took off 3 bases at V and 3 bases at J, with 5 bases between the two ends. Germline V CDR1 and CDR2: MDHEN, SYDVKM. There are 12 residues in the CDR3. The CDR3 loop is CASSFEEETQYF. CDR3 bases: TGTGCCAGCAGTTTCGAAGAAGAGACCCAGTACTTC.

The chain carries TRBV7-9 and TRBJ2-2; D gene uncertain. The germline V gene encodes CDR1 SEHNR and CDR2 FQNEAQ (reference sequence). V was pared by 1 base and J by 1 base, with 7 bases between. CDR3 length: 15 amino acids. CDR3 DNA: TGTGCCAGCAGCTTAGGCCAGGAGAACACCGGGGAGCTGTTTTTT. Translation: CASSLGQENTGELFF.

The gene calls are TRBV6-2 or TRBV6-3 and TRBJ1-1, with 7 bases fitting TRBD1. J was trimmed by 3 bases and V by 0 bases; bases with no gene match: 7. CDR1 MNHEY and CDR2 SVGEGT come from the germline V gene. This CDR3 is 16 amino acids long. CDR3 sequence reads: CASSYSRGGLDTEAFF. For the CDR3, the DNA is TGTGCCAGCAGTTACTCACGAGGGGGCTTGGACACTGAAGCTTTCTTT.

The CDR3 region has the DNA TGTGCCAGCAGCCCCCGGTGGCTAGCGGGTGAATCCTACAATGAGCAGTTCTTC. It translates to CASSPRWLAGESYNEQFF. This chain uses TRBV3-1 (or the pseudogene TRBV3-2) with TRBJ2-1, with 8 positions matching TRBD2. Germline lookup yields CDR1 LGHDT and CDR2 YNNKEL (reference sequence). The CDR3 runs 18 residues. V trimming: 4 bases; J trimming: 1 base; junction bases outside the gene matches: 12.

The CDR3 DNA reads TGTGCCAGCAGCTTAGTTCCCCCGAGCGTTAACACCGGGGAGCTGTTTTTT. Amino acids: CASSLVPPSVNTGELFF. The V call is TRBV5-4, the J call TRBJ2-2, with D hard to call. Germline assignment: CDR1 SGHNT and CDR2 YYREEE (reference sequence). Deletions cut 2 bases from V and 2 bases from J, with 16 bases between. The CDR3 length is 17 residues.

This clone has a single count. The chain recombines TRBV4-3 with TRBJ2-1, with 9 bases identical to TRBD1. Germline V gene data show CDR1 as LGHNA and CDR2 as YSLEER. V lost 1 base and J lost 4; bases outside the gene matches: 2. CDR3 length: 15 amino acids. The CDR3 region is CASSQGGTGYNEQFF. As DNA, the CDR3 is TGCGCCAGCAGCCAAGGGGGGACAGGGTACAATGAGCAGTTCTTC.

This chain joins TRBV13 and TRBJ2-7; D not resolved. Trimming removed 0 bases from V and 4 bases from J, with 10 bases in between. This CDR3 has 14 amino acids. Germline CDR1 reads PRHDT; CDR2 reads FYEKMQ (reference sequence). CDR3 DNA sequence: TGTGCCAGCAGCTTAGGTTGGAGCAGTTACGAGCAGTACTTC. Translation: CASSLGWSSYEQYF.

CDR3: CASSQHGGRGHQETQYF. CDR3 in DNA: TGTGCCAGCAGCCAACATGGTGGGAGAGGGCACCAAGAGACCCAGTACTTC. This chain connects TRBV14 to TRBJ2-5; D is possibly TRBD2 (5 bases). Germline assignment: CDR1 SGHDN and CDR2 FVKESK. V shed 2 bases and J shed 0 bases, with 16 bases lying between them. CDR3 size: 17 residues.

V and J are TRBV27 and TRBJ2-7; D could derive from TRBD1 or TRBD2 (5 bases each). Germline V gene sequence: CDR1 MNHEY, CDR2 SMNVEV (reference sequence). This CDR3 is 15 amino acids long. The V end was cut by 2 bases, the J end by 1 base, with 12 bases between. The CDR3 nucleotides are TGTGCCAGCAGTTTAACGGGACGGACTTCCTACGAGCAGTACTTC. It encodes CASSLTGRTSYEQYF.

Note on this clone: The germline gene is not matched at one end of the junction; a read error may be the cause. The chain joins TRBV28 to TRBJ1-1; D gene ambiguous. CDR3 length equals 14 residues. CDR1 is MDHEN and CDR2 is SYDVKM in the germline V gene. The CDR3 is CVSSLGQRGTEAFF. CDR3 DNA: TGTGTCAGCAGTTTGGGCCAGCGAGGGACTGAAGCTTTCTTT.

The chain combines TRBV9 with TRBJ2-3; TRBD2 might be the D (6 bases). Germline V gives CDR1 SGDLS, CDR2 YYNGEE. The germline V and J ends were trimmed by 0 bases and 4 bases, with 12 bases remaining between them. CDR3 length: 15 residues. The CDR3 loop reads CASSVVGGAADTQYF. The CDR3 coding sequence is TGTGCCAGCAGCGTAGTTGGAGGGGCGGCAGATACGCAGTATTTT.

The chain recombines TRBV5-8 with TRBJ2-1; 8 bases map to TRBD1. The CDR3 spans 14 residues. The V gene's germline CDR1 is SGHTS and CDR2 YDEGEE. The ends lost 6 bases at V and 7 bases at J; junction bases unmatched: 9. The CDR3 reads CASIKDRGRNEQFF. The CDR3 nucleotides are TGTGCCAGCATCAAAGACAGGGGAAGAAATGAGCAGTTCTTC.